The 19 T cell receptor beta chains below were found in one sample sequenced in a study of early T cells in non-severe SARS-CoV-2 infection. TCRdb ran MiXCR on the 5' RACE reads and lists one entry per CDR3 protein. The table shows about 30,000 distinct CDR3 sequences, with about 4.8% occurring only once. Sequencing was performed on whole blood. Every receptor here comes from an adult who was a healthcare worker with PCR-confirmed SARS-CoV-2 infection or an uninfected control (not recorded which).

The rearrangement uses TRBV5-1 and TRBJ2-3, with 12 bases that match TRBD2. CDR3 length: 15 amino acids. Per germline, CDR1 SGHRS and CDR2 YFSETQ. J lost 6 bases, V lost 4 bases, and 6 bases had no gene match. CDR3 sequence reads: CASSKTSGSVDTQYF. CDR3 coding DNA: TGCGCCAGCAGCAAGACTAGCGGGAGTGTGGATACGCAGTATTTT.

This clonotype has ten or more counts. The rearrangement joins TRBV11-2 to TRBJ2-7; 7 positions agree with TRBD1. The CDR3 runs 13 residues. The germline gives CDR1 SGHAT, CDR2 FQNNGV. The V and J ends lost 6 bases and 3 bases, in that order; junction bases with no gene match: 5. The chain's CDR3 is CASSQDRVYEQYF. CDR3 DNA sequence: TGTGCCAGCAGTCAAGACAGGGTCTACGAGCAGTACTTC.

This clonotype was observed many times. This chain connects TRBV6-5 to TRBJ2-4; D uncertain. Trimming shortened V by 6 bases and J by 0 bases, and 21 bases separated the two germline ends. CDR1 MNHEY and CDR2 SVGAGI come from the germline V gene. The CDR3 totals 18 residues. CDR3 sequence: CASSRDLDSFIAKNIQYF. The CDR3 nucleotides are TGTGCCAGCAGCCGCGACCTAGACTCGTTCATAGCCAAAAACATTCAGTACTTC.

This clonotype showed up just a few times. V and J are TRBV6-6 and TRBJ1-2; D is possibly TRBD1 (6 bases). The germline V gene encodes CDR1 MNHNY and CDR2 SVGAGI (reference sequence). Trimming cost V 6 bases and J 0 bases, with 11 bases left between them. The CDR3 length is 14 residues. The CDR3 coding sequence is TGTGCCAGCAGCCAGGGGTCGGCTAACTATGGCTACACCTTC. Its protein is CASSQGSANYGYTF.

A note on this clonotype: A much larger clone lies one base from this, so it may be a read error. The chain recombines TRBV29-1 with TRBJ1-1; D remains ambiguous. Trimming took 3 bases from V and 5 from J, leaving 13 bases between them. This CDR3 is 13 amino acids long. From germline, CDR1 is SQVTM and CDR2 ANQGSEA. CDR3: CSVESKAGTEAFF. The DNA of the CDR3 is TGCAGCGTTGAGAGCAAGGCGGGAACTGAAGCTTTCTTT. The whole variable domain, filled in from reference TRBV29-1 and TRBJ1-1, reads SAVISQKPSRDICQRGTSLTIQCQVDSQVTMMFWYRQQPGQSLTLIATANQGSEATYESGFVIDKFPISRPNLTFSTLTVSNMSPEDSSIYLCSVESKAGTEAFFGQGTRLTVV.

Many counts were recorded for this clonotype. The V and J genes are TRBV6-2 or TRBV6-3 and TRBJ2-1; the D is unclear. This CDR3 has 13 amino acids. The V gene's germline CDR1 is MNHEY and CDR2 SVGEGT. Trimming took off 6 bases at V and 5 bases at J, with 11 bases between the two ends. CDR3 sequence (DNA): TGTGCCAGCAGACCAACAACAAACAATGAGCAGTTCTTC. It is translated as CASRPTTNNEQFF.

This clonotype was detected ten times or more. The chain employs TRBV2 and TRBJ1-1; TRBD1 matches 8 bases. J was trimmed by 3 bases and V by 3 bases; bases with no gene match: 12. This CDR3 comprises 17 residues. CDR1 and CDR2 from the germline V gene are SNHLY and FYNNEI. The CDR3 loop reads CASSEGQADPSHTEAFF. The CDR3 nucleotides are TGTGCCAGCAGTGAGGGACAGGCTGATCCTTCTCACACTGAAGCTTTCTTT.

This clonotype has at least ten counts. The J gene is TRBJ1-5, the V gene TRBV5-6; weak D call: TRBD1 (5 bases). With 4 bases removed from V and 7 bases from J, the gap between germline ends came to 9 bases. CDR3 length equals 12 residues. The germline gives CDR1 SGHDT, CDR2 YYEEEE. As DNA, the CDR3 is TGTGCCAGCAGCCTAGACAGACAGCCCCAGCATTTT. It translates to CASSLDRQPQHF.

This clonotype has at least ten counts. This chain links TRBV27 with TRBJ2-7; 7 bases line up with TRBD1. There are 12 residues in the CDR3. V shed 5 bases and J 3 bases; nucleotides not matched to a gene: 1. The germline gives CDR1 MNHEY, CDR2 SMNVEV (reference sequence). The CDR3: CASSRDSYEQYF. DNA for the CDR3: TGTGCCAGCAGTCGGGACAGCTACGAGCAGTACTTC.

The V gene is TRBV7-8, the J gene TRBJ2-7; 10 bases are a match to TRBD1. The CDR3 consists of 13 residues. The germline CDR1 and CDR2 sequences are SGHVS and FQNEAQ. V trimming: 4 bases; J trimming: 5 bases; junction bases outside the gene matches: 2. CDR3 in DNA: TGTGCCAGCAGCTCGGGGACAGGGGACGAGCAGTACTTC. Translation: CASSSGTGDEQYF.

This clonotype has ten or more counts. V usage is TRBV7-8 and J usage is TRBJ2-5, with 7 bases aligning to TRBD2. This CDR3 has 12 residues. J was trimmed by 5 bases and V by 10 bases; bases with no gene match: 7. Germline CDR1 is SGHVS and CDR2 is FQNEAQ. The CDR3 here is CATRGVVETQYF. The CDR3 region has the DNA TGTGCCACCCGGGGGGTAGTGGAGACCCAGTACTTC. Full variable domain (missing parts from reference TRBV7-8 and TRBJ2-5): GAGVSQSPRYKVAKRGQDVALRCDPISGHVSLFWYQQALGQGPEFLTYFQNEAQLDKSGLPSDRFFAERPEGSVSTLKIQRTQQEDSAVYLCATRGVVETQYFGPGTRLLVL.

The chain uses TRBV12-3 or TRBV12-4 and TRBJ2-7, with D uncertain. Deletions cut 6 bases from V and 4 bases from J, with 7 bases between. This CDR3 region has 11 residues. CDR3 loop: CASRNQYEQYF. The CDR3 region has the DNA TGTGCCAGCAGAAACCAATACGAGCAGTACTTC.

This clonotype was recorded a few times. The chain uses TRBV20-1 and TRBJ2-4; D assignment may be TRBD1 or TRBD2 (6 bases each). Trimming pared 3 bases from V and 1 base from J, leaving 13 bases between. The germline gives CDR1 DFQATT, CDR2 SNEGSKA (reference sequence). The CDR3 loop spans 15 amino acids. CDR3: CSASIWRGAKNIQYF. The CDR3 coding sequence is TGCAGTGCTAGCATATGGAGGGGGGCCAAAAACATTCAGTACTTC.

There are many counts of this clonotype. The chain uses TRBV18 and TRBJ2-2; D is uncertain. CDR1 KGHSH and CDR2 LQKENI come from the germline V gene. V dropped 6 bases and J dropped 3 bases, with 11 bases sitting between them. There are 14 residues in the CDR3. The CDR3 here is CASSANRDTGELFF. The CDR3 DNA sequence: TGTGCCAGCTCGGCGAACAGAGACACCGGGGAGCTGTTTTTT.

This clonotype was counted only a few times. This chain joins TRBV29-1 and TRBJ2-1, with 7 bases aligning to TRBD1. CDR3 size: 13 residues. The germline V gene has CDR1 SQVTM and CDR2 ANQGSEA. Trimming took 3 bases from V and 7 from J; bases not matched to a gene: 6. CDR3 DNA: TGCAGCGTTGAGAGGGACAGAGGGAATGAGCAGTTCTTC. The encoded protein is CSVERDRGNEQFF.

The V and J genes are TRBV5-1 and TRBJ2-7; D may be TRBD1 or TRBD2 (5 bases each). From germline, CDR1 is SGHRS and CDR2 YFSETQ. Trimming cost V 2 bases and J 3 bases, with 9 bases left between them. The CDR3 totals 13 residues. CDR3 region: CASSFQGDYEQYF. In DNA form, the CDR3 reads TGCGCCAGCAGCTTCCAGGGAGACTACGAGCAGTACTTC.

This clonotype was seen repeatedly, ten times or more. The chain links TRBV4-2 to TRBJ2-5; 7 nucleotides line up with TRBD2. Per the germline V gene, CDR1 is LGHNA and CDR2 is YNFKEQ. The CDR3 covers 17 residues. V lost 0 bases and J lost 4; bases outside the gene matches: 11. The CDR3: CASSQESSGGGVETQYF. The CDR3 nucleotides are TGTGCCAGCAGCCAAGAAAGCAGTGGCGGGGGTGTAGAGACCCAGTACTTC.

This clonotype was counted ten times or more. The CDR3: CASRKDGRQPQHF. DNA of the CDR3: TGTGCCAGCAGGAAAGACGGGCGTCAGCCCCAGCATTTT. The V call is TRBV28, the J call TRBJ1-5; D not certain. The germline V and J ends were trimmed by 6 bases and 6 bases, with 12 bases remaining between them. The CDR3 covers 13 residues. CDR1 and CDR2 from the germline V gene are MDHEN and SYDVKM.

This clonotype was counted many times. The gene calls are TRBV30 and TRBJ2-1; 9 positions agree with TRBD2. CDR3 length: 11 residues. Germline assignment: CDR1 GTSNPN and CDR2 SVGIG (reference sequence). The junction had 1 base not matched to a gene; V was cut back by 6 bases and J by 7 bases. The CDR3 DNA reads as TGTGCCTGTGGACTAGCGAATGAGCAGTTCTTC. It is translated as CACGLANEQFF.